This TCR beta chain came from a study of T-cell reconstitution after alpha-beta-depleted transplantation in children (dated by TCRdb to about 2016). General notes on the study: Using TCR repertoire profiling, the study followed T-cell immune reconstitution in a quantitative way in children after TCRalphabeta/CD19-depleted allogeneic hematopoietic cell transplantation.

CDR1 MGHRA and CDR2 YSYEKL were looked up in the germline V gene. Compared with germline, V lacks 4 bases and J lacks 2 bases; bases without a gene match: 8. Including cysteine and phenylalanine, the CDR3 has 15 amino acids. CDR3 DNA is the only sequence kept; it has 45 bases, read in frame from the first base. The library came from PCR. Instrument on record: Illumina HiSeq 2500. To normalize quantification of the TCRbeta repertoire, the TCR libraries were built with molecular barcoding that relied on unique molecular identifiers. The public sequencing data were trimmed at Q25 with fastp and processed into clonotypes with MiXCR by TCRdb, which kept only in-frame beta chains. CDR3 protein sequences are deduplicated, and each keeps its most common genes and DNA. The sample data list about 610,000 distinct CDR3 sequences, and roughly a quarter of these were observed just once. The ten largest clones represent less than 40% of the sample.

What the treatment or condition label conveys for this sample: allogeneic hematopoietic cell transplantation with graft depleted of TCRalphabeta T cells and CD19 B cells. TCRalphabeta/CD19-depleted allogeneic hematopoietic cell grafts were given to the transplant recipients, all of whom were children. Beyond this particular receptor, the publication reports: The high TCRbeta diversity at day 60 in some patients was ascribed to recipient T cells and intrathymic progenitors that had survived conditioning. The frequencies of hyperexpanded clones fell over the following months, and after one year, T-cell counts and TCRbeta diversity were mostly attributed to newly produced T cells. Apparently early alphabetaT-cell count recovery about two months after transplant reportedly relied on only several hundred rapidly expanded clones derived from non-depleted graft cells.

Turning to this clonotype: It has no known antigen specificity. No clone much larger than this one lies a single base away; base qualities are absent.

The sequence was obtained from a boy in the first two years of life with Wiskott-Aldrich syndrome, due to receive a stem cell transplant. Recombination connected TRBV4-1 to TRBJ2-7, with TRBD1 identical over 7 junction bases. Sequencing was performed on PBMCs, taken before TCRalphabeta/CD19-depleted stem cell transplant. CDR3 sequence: CASSLVWGQTYEQYF. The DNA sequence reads TGCGCCAGCAGCCTCGTTTGGGGACAGACCTACGAGCAGTACTTC.